Presented here are 19 T cell receptor beta chains from one specimen sequenced in a study of blood T cell repertoires in COVID-19. Sequencing was performed with immunoSEQ multiplex PCR; in TCRdb, only in-frame clones are kept and a portion is missing. The sample records about 140,000 clones, more than 80% being singletons. The sequenced sample consisted of PBMCs or T cells enriched from blood (not recorded which). These TCRs come from a young woman who had been exposed to COVID-19.

This chain uses TRBV18 with TRBJ1-2; 8 positions match TRBD1. V was clipped by 3 bases and J by 4 bases; unmatched bases: 1. Germline CDR1 KGHSH, CDR2 LQKENI. CDR3 length equals 13 residues. CDR3 in DNA: TGTGCCAGCTCACCCGGACAGGGCTATGGCTACACCTTC. This codes for CASSPGQGYGYTF.

This clone was recorded once. CDR3 nucleotides: TGCGCCAGCAGCTTGTGGCCTACAGGGACCTCCTACGAGCAGTACTTC. This translates into CASSLWPTGTSYEQYF. This rearrangement joins TRBV5-1 to TRBJ2-7, with D perhaps TRBD1 (6 bases). The CDR3 consists of 16 residues. V lost 1 base, J lost 0 bases, and 14 bases lay in between. The germline gives CDR1 SGHRS, CDR2 YFSETQ.

The chain employs TRBV7-9 and TRBJ1-6; D gene unclear. CDR1 SEHNR and CDR2 FQNEAQ come from the germline V gene (reference sequence). V was pared by 6 bases and J by 8 bases, with 23 bases between. The CDR3 totals 17 residues. DNA for the CDR3: TGTGCCAGCAGAGACGATTCTGGCGTTGAGGCGCATTCACCCCTCCACTTT. It translates to CASRDDSGVEAHSPLHF.

The V call is TRBV4-3, the J call TRBJ1-1; D is undetermined. Between the trimmed V and J ends, which lost 0 bases and 4 bases, there was a span of 9 bases. In germline, CDR1 is LGHNA, CDR2 YSLEER. The CDR3 length is 14 residues. The CDR3 DNA is TGCGCCAGCAGCCAAGAATCGGTGTTCACTGAAGCTTTCTTT. It yields the protein CASSQESVFTEAFF.

This chain uses TRBV25-1 with TRBJ1-2; no reliable D call. The ends were cut back, 5 bases at V and 6 bases at J, with 10 bases in the middle. Germline CDR1 is MGHDK and CDR2 is SYGVNS. The CDR3 extends over 12 amino acids. This CDR3 reads CASSQALDGYTF. CDR3 nucleotides: TGTGCCAGCAGTCAAGCCTTGGATGGCTACACCTTC.

The chain links TRBV6-5 to TRBJ2-4, with 10 bases lining up with TRBD2. Per the germline V gene, CDR1 is MNHEY and CDR2 is SVGAGI. The CDR3 has 14 amino acids. J was trimmed by 8 bases and V by 6 bases; bases with no gene match: 7. CDR3 DNA sequence: TGTGCCAGCAGGATTACTAGCGGGAAATACATTCAGTACTTC. It encodes CASRITSGKYIQYF.

V gene TRBV30 combines with J gene TRBJ1-1; 7 nucleotides align to TRBD1. CDR1 is GTSNPN, CDR2 SVGIG, per germline (reference sequence). This CDR3 is 14 amino acids long. With V trimmed by 0 bases and J by 5 bases, 6 bases remained unmatched. The CDR3 reads CAWSVEGASTEAFF. The CDR3 coding sequence is TGTGCCTGGAGTGTAGAGGGGGCGAGTACTGAAGCTTTCTTT.

The V and J genes are TRBV21-1 and TRBJ2-1; the table's D call TRBD2 went unverified against the DNA. TRBV21-1 is designated a pseudogene. The CDR3 covers 16 residues. CDR3 loop: CASSSGSGELYNEQFF. The CDR3 DNA sequence: TGTGCCAGCAGCTCAGGGAGCGGGGAACTCTACAATGAGCAGTTCTTC.

This chain uses TRBV27 with TRBJ1-5; D remains ambiguous. CDR1 is MNHEY, CDR2 SMNVEV, per germline (reference sequence). The CDR3 loop spans 17 amino acids. The V and J ends lost 3 bases and 2 bases respectively, with 17 bases between them. For the CDR3, the DNA is TGTGCCAGCAGTTTTCTTCGTTCCCGGGGAGGCAATCAGCCCCAGCATTTT. This sequence encodes CASSFLRSRGGNQPQHF.

This sequence joins TRBV13 and TRBJ2-2, with D unclear. CDR1 is PRHDT and CDR2 is FYEKMQ in the germline V gene (reference sequence). The V end lost 5 bases, the J end lost 4 bases, and 8 bases lay between the germline ends. The CDR3 is 13 residues long. Written as DNA, the CDR3 is TGTGCCAGCAGCACTTTCGGCACCGGGGAGCTGTTTTTT. Its translation is CASSTFGTGELFF.

V gene TRBV18 combines with J gene TRBJ2-2; D possibly corresponds to TRBD1 (6 bases). Germline lookup yields CDR1 KGHSH and CDR2 LQKENI. Between the trimmed V and J ends, which lost 2 bases and 1 base, there was a span of 14 bases. CDR3 length equals 17 residues. CDR3 loop: CASSPSGRGMNTGELFF. The CDR3 coding sequence is TGTGCCAGCTCACCAAGTGGAAGGGGGATGAACACCGGGGAGCTGTTTTTT. Combining the CDR3 with reference TRBV18 and TRBJ2-2 gives the whole variable domain NAGVMQNPRHLVRRRGQEARLRCSPMKGHSHVYWYRQLPEEGLKFMVYLQKENIIDESGMPKERFSAEFPKEGPSILRIQQVVRGDSAAYFCASSPSGRGMNTGELFFGEGSRLTVL.

DNA of the CDR3: TGTGCCAGCAGTTTCGAGGCCGGACAGTCTCATGGCTACACCTTC. This translates into CASSFEAGQSHGYTF. The chain is built from TRBV28 and TRBJ1-2, with a possible D match to TRBD1 (6 bases). V shed 3 bases and J shed 6 bases, with 17 bases lying between them. CDR3 size: 15 residues. Germline-derived CDR1 and CDR2 are MDHEN and SYDVKM.

The J gene is TRBJ2-7, the V gene TRBV2, with 8 bases lining up with TRBD1. There are 14 residues in the CDR3. Germline V gives CDR1 SNHLY, CDR2 FYNNEI. With 6 bases clipped from V and 4 bases from J, the junction kept 8 bases outside the gene matches. CDR3 sequence: CASSRGTGSYEQYF. The CDR3 nucleotides read TGTGCCAGCAGCCGCGGGACAGGTTCTTACGAGCAGTACTTC.

The CDR3 DNA reads as TGCGCCAGCAGCCGGGGGCCGGGGACGGCCGGGGAGCTGTTTTTT. This codes for CASSRGPGTAGELFF. The chain couples TRBV4-3 to TRBJ2-2; TRBD1 might be the D (6 bases). V was pared by 4 bases and J by 6 bases, with 15 bases between. This CDR3 contains 15 residues. In germline, CDR1 is LGHNA, CDR2 YSLEER.

This clone was seen a single time. The chain is built from TRBV5-1 and TRBJ2-7; 11 positions match TRBD1. Trimming cost V 4 bases and J 8 bases; bases outside gene matches: 8. CDR3 length: 14 residues. From germline, CDR1 is SGHRS and CDR2 YFSETQ. DNA for the CDR3: TGCGCCAGCAGCGGGAGGACAGGGGGCGAGAAGCAGTACTTC. This encodes CASSGRTGGEKQYF.

The J gene is TRBJ2-1, the V gene TRBV7-8; 10 bases are shared with TRBD2. Trimming at V came to 5 bases and at J to 4 bases, leaving 8 bases not matched to a gene. Germline V gene sequence: CDR1 SGHVS, CDR2 FQNEAQ. The CDR3 loop spans 16 amino acids. In DNA form, the CDR3 reads TGTGCCAGCAGCAAACCGGCAGCGGGAGGGTACAATGAGCAGTTCTTC. Its protein product is CASSKPAAGGYNEQFF.

The chain combines TRBV18 with TRBJ2-1; 9 bases fit TRBD1. The trim removed 2 bases at V and 9 bases at J, leaving 2 bases unmatched. Germline assignment: CDR1 KGHSH and CDR2 LQKENI. This CDR3 comprises 13 residues. DNA for the CDR3: TGTGCCAGCTCACCAGGGACAGGGTTTGAGCAGTTCTTC. Translation: CASSPGTGFEQFF.

CDR3 nucleotide sequence: TGTGCCAGTAGCTACGACAGGGAAAGTGGAGTTACTGAAGCTTTCTTT. Amino acids: CASSYDRESGVTEAFF. The V and J genes are TRBV19 and TRBJ1-1, with TRBD1 identical over 7 bases. V shed 6 bases and J 5 bases; nucleotides not matched to a gene: 15. Per germline, CDR1 LNHDA and CDR2 SQIVND (reference sequence). The CDR3 spans 16 residues.

In its sample, this clone was seen a few times. The chain joins TRBV6-2 or TRBV6-3 to TRBJ2-1; 7 bases match TRBD2. The CDR3 spans 11 residues. Germline V lookup: CDR1 MNHEY, CDR2 SVGEGT. The V segment lost 5 bases and the J segment 9 bases; nucleotides outside the gene matches: 1. CDR3 loop: CASSREGEQFF. As DNA, the CDR3 is TGTGCCAGCAGTAGGGAGGGTGAGCAGTTCTTC.